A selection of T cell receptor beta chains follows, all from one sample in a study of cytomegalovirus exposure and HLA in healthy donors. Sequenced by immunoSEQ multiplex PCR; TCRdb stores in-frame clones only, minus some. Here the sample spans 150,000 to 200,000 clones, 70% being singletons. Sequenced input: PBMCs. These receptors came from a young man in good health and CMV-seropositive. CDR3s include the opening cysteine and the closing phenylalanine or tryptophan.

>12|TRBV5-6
CASSTSRETQYF
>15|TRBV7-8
CASSFGAGGGETQYF
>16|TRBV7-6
CASSPLGTGGTSPLHF
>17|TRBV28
CASATIWGGGSNQPQHF
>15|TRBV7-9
CASRRPLASTDTQYF
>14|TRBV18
CASSPPSKYNEQFF
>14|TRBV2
CASSSRGRDQPQHF
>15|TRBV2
CASSPTGRSNQPQHF
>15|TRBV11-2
CASSHTTRITDTQYF
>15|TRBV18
CASSPETSGRGEQFF
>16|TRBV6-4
CARSPSGGANTGELFF
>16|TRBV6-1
CASSEIAGLPTDTQYF
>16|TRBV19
CAGSLRTGGPNYGYTF
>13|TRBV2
CASMTGLNTEAFF
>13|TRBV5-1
CASSFGINQPQHF